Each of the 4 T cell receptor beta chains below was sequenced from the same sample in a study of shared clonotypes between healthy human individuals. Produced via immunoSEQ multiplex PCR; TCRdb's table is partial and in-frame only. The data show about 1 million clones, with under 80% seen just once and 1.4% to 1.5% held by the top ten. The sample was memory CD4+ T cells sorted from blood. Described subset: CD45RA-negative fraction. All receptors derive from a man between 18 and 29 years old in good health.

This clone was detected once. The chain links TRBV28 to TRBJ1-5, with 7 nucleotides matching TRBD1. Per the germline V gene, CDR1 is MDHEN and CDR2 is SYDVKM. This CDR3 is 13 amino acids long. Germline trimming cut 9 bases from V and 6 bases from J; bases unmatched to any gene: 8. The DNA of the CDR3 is TGTGCCAGTACGGGACAGTATAGTCAGCCCCAGCATTTT. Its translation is CASTGQYSQPQHF.

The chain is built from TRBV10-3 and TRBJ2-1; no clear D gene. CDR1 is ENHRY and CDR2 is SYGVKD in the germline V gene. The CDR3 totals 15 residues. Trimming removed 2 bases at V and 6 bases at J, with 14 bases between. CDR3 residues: CAISESASGGNEQFF. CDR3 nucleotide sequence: TGTGCCATCAGTGAGAGTGCATCTGGCGGCAATGAGCAGTTCTTC.

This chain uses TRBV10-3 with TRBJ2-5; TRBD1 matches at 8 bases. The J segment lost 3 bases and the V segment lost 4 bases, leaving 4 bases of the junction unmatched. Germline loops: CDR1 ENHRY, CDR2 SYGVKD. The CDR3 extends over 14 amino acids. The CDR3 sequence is CAISGGQGKETQYF. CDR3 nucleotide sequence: TGTGCCATCAGTGGAGGACAGGGAAAAGAGACCCAGTACTTC.

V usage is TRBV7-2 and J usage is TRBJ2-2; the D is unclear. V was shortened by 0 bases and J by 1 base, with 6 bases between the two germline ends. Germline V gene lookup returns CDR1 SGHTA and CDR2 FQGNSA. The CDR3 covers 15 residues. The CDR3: CASSLAMGNTGELFF. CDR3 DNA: TGTGCCAGCAGCTTAGCGATGGGGAACACCGGGGAGCTGTTTTTT.